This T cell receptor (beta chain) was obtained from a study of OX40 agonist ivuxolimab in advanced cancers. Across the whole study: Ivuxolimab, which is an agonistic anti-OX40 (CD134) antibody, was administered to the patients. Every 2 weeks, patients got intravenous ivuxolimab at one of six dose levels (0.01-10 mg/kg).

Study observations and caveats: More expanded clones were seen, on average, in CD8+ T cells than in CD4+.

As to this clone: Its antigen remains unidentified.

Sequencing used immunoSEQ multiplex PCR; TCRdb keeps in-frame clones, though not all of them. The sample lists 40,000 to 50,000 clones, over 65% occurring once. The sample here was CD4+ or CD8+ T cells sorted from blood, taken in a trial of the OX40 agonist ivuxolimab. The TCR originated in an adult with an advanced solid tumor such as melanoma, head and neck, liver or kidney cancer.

CDR3 nucleotides: TGTGCCAGCAGCTGGAGCCGACAGAAGTTAGCTAACTATGGCTACACCTTC. Protein product: CASSWSRQKLANYGYTF. The chain carries TRBV7-9 and TRBJ1-2; maybe TRBD1 (5 bases). The CDR3 runs to 17 residues. V lost 4 bases and J 0 bases, leaving 18 bases between the germline ends. Germline lookup yields CDR1 SEHNR and CDR2 FQNEAQ (reference sequence).